This TCR beta chain was sequenced in a study of monozygotic twins with inflammatory bowel disease. Study observations and caveats: Subtypes among T cells remained indistinguishable. TCRbeta diversity (inverse Simpson) was lower in IBD patients than in healthy co-twins. Limited power may explain why concordant and discordant twins showed no difference in repertoire similarity.

As regards this clonotype: Its target is not known.

Added by template switching were UMIs that each held a 6-nucleotide sample barcode. For each CDR3 protein, TCRdb gives one entry from its re-call of the 5' RACE reads, without DNA. This sample carries roughly 300,000 distinct CDR3 sequences, with over 5.5% going to the ten biggest clones. Sequences were obtained from blood. This clonotype was sampled from a human donor with ulcerative colitis or Crohn's disease, or a healthy co-twin of an affected twin (not recorded which).

The CDR3: CATKSSGQETQYF. The rearrangement joins TRBV6-6 to TRBJ2-5; TCRdb calls TRBD2, which cannot be checked without DNA. Looked up from germline, CDR1 is MNHNY and CDR2 is SVGAGI (reference sequence). CDR3 size: 13 residues.